This T cell receptor beta chain originates from a study of cytomegalovirus exposure and HLA in healthy donors. The PCR contained 60 Vbeta and 13 Jbeta primers. Methods used by the authors: There were 70 million to 95 million unique TCR beta chains by a later count, and approximately 10 million of them were shared. This table comes from immunoSEQ multiplex PCR, and its TCRdb copy is limited to in-frame clones, with some not included. The DNA was the basis for D and trimming; V, J and clone size are from that table. The sample lists about 100,000 clones; approximately 85% were seen once. CDR1 and CDR2 from the germline V gene are SGHVS and FQNEAQ. The CDR3 totals 12 residues. Between the trimmed V and J ends, which lost 6 bases and 7 bases, there was a span of 10 bases. Whole-study results and caveats: TCR beta V- and J-gene trimming, according to a later analysis, was linked to a missense DCLRE1C variant. In vitro experiments confirmed that three CMV-associated chains were specific for CMV antigens. Among CMV-associated TCR beta chains, most appeared HLA-restricted in a later analysis.

As regards this clone: The antigen is unknown.

Input material: PBMCs. The chain combines TRBV7-8 with TRBJ1-5, with a tentative D call TRBD1 (6 bases). The sequence was obtained from a man aged 25 to 40 in good health and CMV-seronegative. This CDR3 reads CASSTGKQPQHF. CDR3 DNA sequence: TGTGCCAGCAGTACAGGGAAACAGCCCCAGCATTTT.